This T cell receptor (beta chain) stems from a study of human T cells and chemical hapten exposure (dated by TCRdb to 2020 to 2023). With regard to the full study: For sensitization, 2% DPC in acetone was applied to a roughly 2 cm by roughly 2 cm area of upper inner arm skin. Patch testing was performed on the upper back with Finn chambers containing 0.01% DPC, and the patch tests were scored after 6 days according to International Contact Dermatitis Research Group standards. The patient cohort, mostly female, included alopecia areata with under or over 50% scalp involvement, alopecia totalis and alopecia universalis. The study tracked peripheral blood TCR repertoire changes in vivo during primary and secondary sensitization to the hapten diphenylcyclopropenone (DPC) in alopecia patients. Blood samples were taken from patients before sensitization (week 0) and at 2, 6 and about 24 weeks after DPC sensitization. Libraries were pooled for sequencing, and per-sample TCR yields varied mainly because of small differences in library volumes within the pool. Patients additionally received weekly therapeutic DPC doses to the scalp throughout the approximately 24-week study period. For TCR sequencing, blood came from 25 to 30 alopecia patients at anywhere from one to four time points (pre-sensitization, 2, 6 and 24 weeks). Broad study findings and their caveats: Patch test score was positively correlated with the number of PT1 expanded TCRs, with significance at thresholds 8, 16 and 32 but not at 4. Repeated subsampling changed both the strength of the expansion versus patch-test correlation and the threshold at which the correlation became significant. All patients had alopecia, a presumed autoimmune disease, so their immune response might differ from that of healthy individuals. Expanded TCRs formed significantly more large CDR3 similarity clusters than pre-sensitization or healthy control sets, consistent with antigen-driven responses. No change with DPC sensitization was found in the number of TCRs above 1 in 1000 frequency, and no evidence of global repertoire structure alterations was found.

Preparation of the library involved RACE. Sequencing took place on a NextSeq 500. During library preparation, unique molecular identifiers were attached to individual cDNA molecules so that TCRs could be counted in a quantitative, reproducible way. For every blood RNA sample, sequencing covered both the TCR alpha and TCR beta chains. As for the authors' bioinformatics: A median of around 96,000 TCRs per sample was observed, with a range of roughly 20,000 to 700,000. The Decombinator software suite was used to annotate V, J and CDR3 in the TCR reads. Every sample was subsampled to the same number of TCRs (28,000) for the PS versus PT1 abundance plots. TCRs were defined as expanded if absent before sensitization and observed at least eight times at the 2-week time point. The public sequencing data were trimmed at Q25 with fastp and processed into clonotypes with MiXCR by TCRdb, which kept only in-frame beta chains. Under each unique CDR3 protein, matching rows form one entry showing the most common genes and DNA. TCRdb's processing, not the authors' own work, is the source of the V and J calls. The sample table records just over 350,000 distinct CDR3 sequences; 6% to 7% of these occur just once. In total, the top ten clones hold approximately 5.4% of the sample.

Looking up the germline V gene yields CDR1 LGHNA and CDR2 YNFKEQ. The CDR3 covers 18 residues, taking in both the cysteine and the phenylalanine. CDR3 DNA only is kept here, 54 bases in frame from base 1. Trimming accounts for 0 bases at V and 4 bases at J, while the number of junction bases matched to no gene is 12. Points on this clonotype: What this receptor recognizes is not known. It has no much larger one-base neighbor in the sample; base qualities were not kept.

The sample's time point label, in plain terms: patch test 2, 6 weeks after DPC sensitization. The sample's treatment or condition label, in plain terms: therapeutic diphenylcyclopropenone sensitization with weekly scalp DPC. At each patch-test visit, blood was drawn before the patch test was applied. Eligible patients were aged 18 to 70, diagnosed with alopecia, deemed suitable for DPC therapy, and excluded if pregnant. Total RNA was extracted from unfractionated whole blood that had been collected in Tempus Blood RNA tubes. The chain employs TRBV4-2 and TRBJ2-3, with 8 bases matching TRBD1. The source material was whole blood, sampled in connection with sensitization to the hapten diphenylcyclopropenone (DPC). The origin of this receptor is a woman between 18 and 30 years old with alopecia areata. Some clones in this sample may be carry-over from other donors' samples. In nucleotide form, the sequence is TGTGCCAGCAGCCAAGATTTCAGACAGGGGTCTAAAGCAGATACGCAGTATTTT. Its coded protein is CASSQDFRQGSKADTQYF.